What follows is one T cell receptor (beta chain) and its context. The sample comes from a study of cytomegalovirus exposure and HLA in healthy donors. Both 60 Vbeta primers and 13 Jbeta primers went into the PCR. Sequenced by immunoSEQ multiplex PCR; TCRdb stores in-frame clones only, minus some. This sample carries more than 250,000 clones, about 90% of them seen once, and the ten largest clones take roughly 2%. With 4 bases clipped from V and 6 bases from J, the junction kept 6 bases outside the gene matches. Germline V lookup: CDR1 SGHRS, CDR2 YFSETQ. This CDR3 is 14 amino acids long. The sequence was obtained from a woman aged 18-30 years in good health and CMV-seronegative. This chain uses TRBV5-1 with TRBJ2-2; 7 bases are shared with TRBD1. Sample: PBMCs. The CDR3 coding sequence is TGCGCCAGCAGCGAGAACAGGGGCTCCGGGGAGCTGTTTTTT. This gives the protein CASSENRGSGELFF.